These 8 T cell receptor beta chains came from one sample sequenced in a study of shared clonotypes between healthy human individuals. Clones were sequenced by immunoSEQ multiplex PCR, and TCRdb holds only the in-frame ones, with some missing. This table has approximately 2.3 million clones, 85% to 95% appearing once. Sequencing used naive CD4+ T cells from PBMCs. Subset described: CD45RA+ positively selected. These receptors were obtained from a man aged 18 to 35 in good health. Some clones in this sample may be carry-over from other donors' samples.

This clone was seen once. The CDR3 here is CASSPFRNNEQFF. DNA for the CDR3: TGTGCCAGCTCACCATTCCGGAACAATGAGCAGTTCTTC. The chain joins TRBV18 to TRBJ2-1; D is undetermined. Germline CDR1 is KGHSH and CDR2 is LQKENI. CDR3 length equals 13 residues. Trimming removed 2 bases at V and 5 bases at J, with 7 bases between.

The chain combines TRBV4-3 with TRBJ2-5, with D unresolved. The germline V gene has CDR1 LGHNA and CDR2 YSLEER. The length of the CDR3 is 14 residues. V was trimmed by 1 base and J by 1 base, leaving 7 bases between them. The CDR3 is CASSQVRSQETQYF. The CDR3 DNA follows: TGCGCCAGCAGCCAAGTCAGGAGCCAAGAGACCCAGTACTTC.

The J gene is TRBJ2-2, the V gene TRBV6-1; 8 bases fit TRBD1. This CDR3 is built from 14 residues. V lost 6 bases, J lost 8 bases, and 8 bases stayed unmatched. The V gene's germline CDR1 is MNHNS and CDR2 SASEGT. CDR3 coding DNA: TGTGCCAGCAGCGTAGACAGGGGAACGGGGGAGCTGTTTTTT. This encodes CASSVDRGTGELFF.

The V and J genes are TRBV7-9 and TRBJ2-7; maybe TRBD1 (5 bases). Trimming took 5 bases from V and 3 from J, leaving 11 bases between them. Germline CDR1 and CDR2: SEHNR and FQNEAQ (reference sequence). The CDR3 length is 13 residues. CDR3: CASSVTDIYEQYF. The CDR3 coding sequence is TGTGCCAGCAGCGTAACGGACATCTACGAGCAGTACTTC.

This rearrangement joins TRBV7-9 to TRBJ2-3, with D unresolved. The CDR3 extends over 12 amino acids. Trimming shortened V by 8 bases and J by 2 bases, and 8 bases separated the two germline ends. Per germline, CDR1 SEHNR and CDR2 FQNEAQ (reference sequence). The CDR3 sequence: CASVGYTDTQYF. The CDR3 DNA reads as TGTGCCAGCGTGGGGTACACAGATACGCAGTATTTT.

About this clone: A much larger clonotype is one base distant, so this may be a read error. Different DNA sequences within this sample yield the same CDR3. The V call is TRBV5-1, the J call TRBJ2-5; no clear D. Germline lookup yields CDR1 SGHRS and CDR2 YFSETQ. This CDR3 is 12 amino acids long. V dropped 4 bases and J dropped 1 base, with 5 bases sitting between them. Here the CDR3 reads CASSLAQETQYF. The DNA for the CDR3 is TGCGCCAGCAGCCTGGCCCAAGAGACCCAGTACTTC.

A note on this clone: Other nucleotide sequences in the sample specify the same CDR3. The CDR3 DNA reads as TGTGCCAGCAGCTTGGCAGGGTTGGGCGAGACCCAGTACTTC. As protein: CASSLAGLGETQYF. The chain links TRBV5-4 to TRBJ2-5; the D gene is possibly TRBD1 (5 bases). There are 14 residues in the CDR3. The germline CDR1 and CDR2 sequences are SGHNT and YYREEE (reference sequence). Trimming took 0 bases from V and 5 from J, leaving 11 bases between them.

CDR3 bases: TGCGCCAGCAGCTTGGGGTCCCACCTTACTAACTATGGCTACACCTTC. Protein product: CASSLGSHLTNYGYTF. The chain has TRBV5-1 and TRBJ1-2; D remains ambiguous. The CDR3 is 16 amino acids. CDR1 and CDR2 from the germline V gene are SGHRS and YFSETQ. Trimming stripped 0 bases from V and 0 bases from J, with 12 bases between.